This T cell receptor beta chain was found in a study of T cell changes during pregnancy in multiple sclerosis. TCRdb's table, derived via immunoSEQ multiplex PCR, lists solely in-frame clones and lacks some. The sample has about 74,000 clones, roughly 90% seen once. CDR1 LGHNA and CDR2 YSLEER come from the germline V gene. The CDR3 is made up of 16 amino acids. The V and J ends lost 4 bases and 7 bases, in that order; junction bases with no gene match: 12. The receptor comes from a female donor in good health, enrolled as a control in a pregnancy study. Material: peripheral blood, obtained after pregnancy. V and J are TRBV4-3 and TRBJ1-2; TRBD1 matches at 10 bases. The CDR3 DNA sequence: TGCGCCAGCAGCCCGGACAGGGGGTACACTCTAGGTGGCTACACCTTC. Protein: CASSPDRGYTLGGYTF.